Described below is a single T cell receptor beta chain sequence and its context. The data were obtained in a study of monozygotic twins with inflammatory bowel disease. This CDR3 comprises 11 residues. Germline values: CDR1 LNHDA, CDR2 SQIVND (reference sequence). Eight separate reactions for every sample produced the cDNA. TCRdb re-called the 5' RACE reads and gives one entry per CDR3 protein, without DNA. The sample table includes roughly 300,000 distinct CDR3 sequences. This TCR derives from a human donor with ulcerative colitis or Crohn's disease, or a healthy co-twin of an affected twin (not recorded which). Sample: blood. The chain links TRBV19 to TRBJ2-5; there is no DNA to check the TCRdb D call of TRBD2. The CDR3 region is CASGLQETQYF.